The rows below give T cell receptor beta chains drawn from one sample of a study of cytomegalovirus exposure and HLA in healthy donors. The table came from immunoSEQ multiplex PCR; TCRdb's copy has only in-frame clones and leaves some out. The table records about 150,000 clones, about 85% of them present only once. The sequencing sample was made of PBMCs. The receptors come from a boy younger than 10 in good health and CMV-seronegative. Both conserved end residues are part of each CDR3. A D gene is named only where the DNA matches it firmly. Size is stated for part of the rows, as once, few or many counts, or as a class when the clone is expanded.

TRBD2,few,TRBJ2-3,TRBV10-3,TGTGCCATCAGGACTAGCGGGAGCACAGATACGCAGTATTTT,CAIRTSGSTDTQYF
-,-,TRBJ2-7,TRBV18,TGTGCCAGCTCACCAATTCCCCAGGGGAACGAGCAGTACTTC,CASSPIPQGNEQYF
TRBD1,-,TRBJ2-3,TRBV18,TGTGCCAGCTCACCTTCACAGGGGGCTAGCACAGATACGCAGTATTTT,CASSPSQGASTDTQYF
-,few,TRBJ1-5,TRBV2,TGTGCCAGCAGTGAAAAGGGGATCAGCAATCAGCCCCAGCATTTT,CASSEKGISNQPQHF
-,-,TRBJ2-7,TRBV5-6,TGTGCCAGCAGCTTGAGGCCGAGCGGAACCTCCTACGAGCAGTACTTC,CASSLRPSGTSYEQYF
TRBD1,-,TRBJ1-1,TRBV7-9,TGTTCCAGCAGCTTAGTTGGGACAGGGAAGACTTTCTTT,CSSSLVGTGKTFF
-,-,TRBJ1-2,TRBV29-1,TGCAGCGTTGACGGGGAGGATGGCTACACCTTC,CSVDGEDGYTF
TRBD1,-,TRBJ1-4,TRBV5-1,TGCGCCAGCCGTCAGAAGGACAGGGATGAAAAACTGTTTTTT,CASRQKDRDEKLFF
-,-,TRBJ1-1,TRBV28,TGTGCCAGCAGTTTACGGGAGGGCGCTGAAGCTTTCTTT,CASSLREGAEAFF
TRBD1,-,TRBJ1-5,TRBV15,TGTGCCACCAGCGGGGACAGGGGTAATCAGCCCCAGCATTTT,CATSGDRGNQPQHF
TRBD1,-,TRBJ2-7,TRBV7-9,TGTGCCAGCAGCTCGGACAGGGCGGAGCAGTACTTC,CASSSDRAEQYF
-,-,TRBJ1-2,TRBV29-1,TGCAGCGTTGAAGATCTGCGTAGGGTGGGGACAACTTATGGCTACACCTTC,CSVEDLRRVGTTYGYTF
TRBD2,-,TRBJ2-2,TRBV5-6,TGTGCCAGCAGCTTGGAACTAGCGGGGGACGACGGGGAGCTGTTTTTT,CASSLELAGDDGELFF
-,-,TRBJ2-3,TRBV11-2,TGTGCCAGCAGCCAAAACACAGATACGCAGTATTTT,CASSQNTDTQYF
TRBD2,-,TRBJ2-3,TRBV5-6,TGTGCCAGCAGCTCCCCCGGGACTAGCACCGATACGCAGTATTTT,CASSSPGTSTDTQYF
-,-,TRBJ1-1,TRBV28,TGTGCCAGCAGTTTATTCCGCGGGGGGCCGGGCACTGAAGCTTTCTTT,CASSLFRGGPGTEAFF
-,-,TRBJ1-1,TRBV10-3,TGTGCCATCAGTGAGTCGAAGCAGGGCCGCCTGACTGAAGCTTTCTTT,CAISESKQGRLTEAFF
TRBD2,-,TRBJ2-5,TRBV2,TGTGCCAGCAGTGTCCGTAGTGGGGGGGAGAAGACCCAGTACTTC,CASSVRSGGEKTQYF
-,-,TRBJ2-3,TRBV10-2,TGCGCCAGCAGTGAGTCATGGGCGGGGGATACGCAGTATTTT,CASSESWAGDTQYF
TRBD2,-,TRBJ2-3,TRBV30,TGTGCCTGGAGTGTACCCCGGACGAAGCGGGGAGTCACAGATACGCAGTATTTT,CAWSVPRTKRGVTDTQYF
TRBD2,-,TRBJ2-1,TRBV4-2,TGTGCCAGCAGCGGCACGGCGGGGGGGCCCTATGAGCAGTTCTTC,CASSGTAGGPYEQFF
TRBD2,once,TRBJ2-1,TRBV27,TGTGCCAGCAGTCCTCGGACTAGCGGGAGTTCCTACAATGAGCAGTTCTTC,CASSPRTSGSSYNEQFF
TRBD1,-,TRBJ2-7,TRBV7-2,TGTGCCAGCAGCTTATACCCAGGGGGCTCCTACGAGCAGTACTTC,CASSLYPGGSYEQYF